This TCR beta chain was identified during a study of identical twins (TCRdb year 2016). Turning to the overall study: TCR alpha and beta repertoires from monozygotic twins, unrelated adults of various ages and cord blood were deep-sequenced to test whether fetal clonotypes persist. To rule out contamination, replicate twin experiments were performed at different times with different library preparation protocols.

From cysteine to phenylalanine, the CDR3 is 16 amino acids long. Kept here is only the CDR3 DNA, which spans 48 bases and is read in frame from base 1. Clipping removes 2 bases from V and 5 bases from J, with 5 as the unmatched junction base count. Only healthy Caucasian donors were included. Three unrelated non-twin adults were also sequenced: a male aged 18 to 30, a male aged 50 to 60 and a female aged 50 to 60. Miltenyi CD45RO+ enrichment and human naive T-cell isolation kits were used to isolate memory (CD45RO+) and naive T cells from PBMC. To prepare the library, 5' RACE was applied. TCRdb lists the instrument as Illumina HiSeq 2000. A universal primer binding site was introduced by template switching, and a unique molecular identifier was present in the final cDNA, enabling accurate counting of TCR cDNA molecules. Specific primers in the conserved constant-segment region were used to synthesize first-strand cDNA for TCR alpha and beta chains. To control for contamination, every cDNA library carried two barcodes: a SMART-Mk sample barcode plus Illumina barcodes. TruSeq adapter sequences, together with Illumina sample barcodes, were added in two successive PCR steps. The TCR alpha and beta cDNA libraries were sequenced on the Illumina HiSeq platform using custom primers. In the paper's pipeline: MiGEC processed the raw reads to extract unique molecular identifiers, while MiXCR was used to determine the CDR3 positions. Recombination models were inferred per individual with the repgenHMM and IGoR tools using an EM algorithm. The analysis of shared clonotypes was done with the tcR package in R, with sharing normalized by the product of cloneset sizes. Out-of-frame nonproductive sequences were analyzed to study raw recombination free of thymic and clonal selection effects. In TCRdb, the public reads were trimmed at Q25 with fastp and aligned with MiXCR, with productive beta chains retained. Here each entry gathers all rows of one CDR3 protein and keeps the most common genes and DNA. These V and J calls rely on TCRdb rather than the paper's analysis. Within this sample are about 450,000 distinct CDR3 sequences, with about 18% of them counted one time only. The ten largest clones add up to less than 15% of the sample.

Study-level results and caveats: In beta out-of-frame sequences, excess twin sharing was weaker, because having fewer shared sequences lowered the signal-to-noise ratio. Because the same donors could not be followed over many years, the conclusions depended on cross-sectional statistical analysis. Compared with coincidental sharing between unrelated individuals, an excess of low generation-probability sequences was observed among out-of-frame TCR alpha sequences shared between twins. In monozygotic twins, out-of-frame TCR alpha sharing was systematically underestimated by recombination models, although the models agreed with sharing between unrelated individuals. Zero-insertion analyses could be partly confounded by invariant T cells such as MAIT and iNKT, although diverse VJ usage argued against such confounding for most clonotypes. Fewer insertions were carried by abundant cord blood beta clonotypes, a similar but weaker trend appeared in young adult naive repertoires, and no such trend appeared in memory repertoires.

This clonotype was detected only a few times. The antigen it recognizes is unknown. The record has no base qualities; no much larger clone is one base away. What was sequenced was naive T cells sorted from blood. Taken with the paper, the label for cell subset or site translates to: cells isolated with a human naive T-cell isolation kit. This chain is built from TRBV12-3 or TRBV12-4 and TRBJ2-2; the junction holds 10 bases that match TRBD2. This receptor was taken from a man aged 45-65 years in good health. The bases are TGTGCCAGCAGTTTAATTAGCGGGGGGCCTACCGGGGAGCTGTTTTTT. Translated, it gives CASSLISGGPTGELFF.